These 14 T cell receptor beta chains originate from one sample sequenced in a study of T cells in Graves' hyperthyroidism and ophthalmopathy. Amplified regions were TCR beta CDR3 sequences from RNA transcripts. When the TCR CDR3 underwent first-round RT-PCR, the HTBI primer set was used. In TCRdb, the multiplex PCR reads were re-called with MiXCR into one record per CDR3 protein. This sample has around 300,000 distinct CDR3 sequences, with roughly 13% found just once. Sequenced sample: blood. All receptors derive from a middle-aged woman with Graves' hyperthyroidism.

This clonotype has a count of ten or more. The V call is TRBV3-1, the J call TRBJ2-3; D ambiguous. Trimming stripped 4 bases from V and 2 bases from J, with 7 bases between. Germline CDR1 LGHDT, CDR2 YNNKEL (reference sequence). The CDR3 extends over 13 amino acids. The CDR3 spells CASSPSVTDTQYF. The CDR3 DNA follows: TGTGCCAGCAGCCCCTCCGTCACAGATACGCAGTATTTT.

This clonotype was observed at least ten times. The chain recombines TRBV9 with TRBJ2-7; D is uncertain. The CDR3 is 12 amino acids. CDR1 is SGDLS, CDR2 YYNGEE, per germline. Trimming stripped 2 bases from V and 4 bases from J, with 7 bases between. Here the CDR3 DNA reads TGTGCCAGCAGCGTGTCCGCGTACGAGCAGTACTTC. It is translated as CASSVSAYEQYF.

At least ten counts were recorded for this clonotype. The chain couples TRBV5-1 to TRBJ2-2, with 10 bases that match TRBD1. Germline trimming cut 4 bases from V and 4 bases from J; bases unmatched to any gene: 7. This CDR3 contains 16 residues. Germline V CDR1 and CDR2: SGHRS, YFSETQ. CDR3 loop: CASSPGQGVITGELFF. DNA for the CDR3: TGCGCCAGCAGCCCCGGACAGGGGGTTATCACCGGGGAGCTGTTTTTT.

This clonotype was seen ten or more times. The chain links TRBV29-1 to TRBJ2-3; 11 bases align to TRBD2. V trimming: 8 bases; J trimming: 0 bases; junction bases outside the gene matches: 7. Germline V gene data show CDR1 as SQVTM and CDR2 as ANQGSEA. The CDR3 spans 15 residues. Here the CDR3 DNA reads TGCAGCCTCATCATAGCGGGAGGGAGCACAGATACGCAGTATTTT. Its translation: CSLIIAGGSTDTQYF.

This clonotype has ten or more counts. The chain recombines TRBV19 with TRBJ1-1, with D unclear. Germline assignment: CDR1 LNHDA and CDR2 SQIVND (reference sequence). V was clipped by 1 base and J by 0 bases, with 12 bases between them. The CDR3 spans 16 residues. Written as DNA, the CDR3 is TGTGCCAGTAGTATAGGCTTCGGAACGTTGAACACTGAAGCTTTCTTT. It specifies CASSIGFGTLNTEAFF. The full variable domain, with the rest looked up from reference TRBV19 and TRBJ1-1, is DGGITQSPKYLFRKEGQNVTLSCEQNLNHDAMYWYRQDPGQGLRLIYYSQIVNDFQKGDIAEGYSVSREKKESFPLTVTSAQKNPTAFYLCASSIGFGTLNTEAFFGQGTRLTVV.

This rearrangement joins TRBV7-2 to TRBJ2-7; 8 nucleotides match TRBD2. The CDR3 totals 14 residues. The V gene end was trimmed by 5 bases and the J gene end by 7 bases; junction bases not matched to a gene: 10. CDR1 and CDR2 from the germline V gene are SGHTA and FQGNSA. CDR3 in amino acids: CASSTQSGGPEQYF. The CDR3 nucleotides read TGTGCCAGCAGCACCCAATCGGGAGGGCCTGAGCAGTACTTC.

This clonotype was observed many times. The chain employs TRBV27 and TRBJ2-7; 7 nucleotides agree with TRBD2. CDR1 is MNHEY and CDR2 is SMNVEV in the germline V gene (reference sequence). This CDR3 spans 13 amino acids. Trimming took 4 bases from V and 6 from J; bases not matched to a gene: 6. Here the CDR3 reads CASSSAGASEQYF. The CDR3 DNA sequence: TGTGCCAGCAGTTCGGCGGGAGCGTCCGAGCAGTACTTC.

V is TRBV9 and J is TRBJ2-5; TRBD2 matches at 8 bases. Germline V CDR1 and CDR2: SGDLS, YYNGEE. The ends lost 0 bases at V and 3 bases at J; junction bases unmatched: 1. This CDR3 spans 14 amino acids. This CDR3 reads CASSVGAGEETQYF. DNA for the CDR3: TGTGCCAGCAGCGTAGGAGCGGGAGAAGAGACCCAGTACTTC.

At least ten counts were recorded for this clonotype. The chain has TRBV27 and TRBJ1-1; a weak D match, TRBD1 (5 bases). V lost 4 bases and J 6 bases, leaving 12 bases between the germline ends. CDR1 is MNHEY and CDR2 is SMNVEV in the germline V gene (reference sequence). This CDR3 spans 13 amino acids. CDR3 nucleotide sequence: TGTGCCAGCAGTTATGCGGGCAGGGCTGAAGCTTTCTTT. This codes for CASSYAGRAEAFF.

The table lists this clonotype with many counts. The chain joins TRBV6-5 to TRBJ1-1; D gene unclear. The CDR3 sequence is 14 residues long. Trimming shortened V by 2 bases and J by 5 bases, and 12 bases separated the two germline ends. The V gene's germline CDR1 is MNHEY and CDR2 SVGAGI. CDR3 sequence reads: CASSYLAEGTEAFF. CDR3 bases: TGTGCCAGCAGTTACCTCGCCGAGGGAACTGAAGCTTTCTTT.

J is TRBJ2-2 and V is TRBV10-3, with a tentative D call TRBD1 (7 bases). The CDR3 spans 16 residues. Between the trimmed V and J ends, which lost 3 bases and 4 bases, there was a span of 15 bases. Germline V gene sequence: CDR1 ENHRY, CDR2 SYGVKD. The CDR3 DNA is TGTGCCATCAGTGATCTCGGAGGGGGCGGCACCGGGGAGCTGTTTTTT. Translated, it gives CAISDLGGGGTGELFF.

This clonotype was recorded at least ten times. The CDR3 region is CASSFRISGNTIYF. CDR3 DNA sequence: TGTGCCAGCAGCTTCAGGATCTCTGGAAACACCATATATTTT. The chain joins TRBV11-2 to TRBJ1-3; D unresolved. The CDR3 has 14 amino acids. Trimming cost V 3 bases and J 0 bases, with 6 bases left between them. Germline CDR1 and CDR2: SGHAT and FQNNGV.

At least ten counts were recorded for this clonotype. The chain joins TRBV28 to TRBJ2-7; TRBD1 matches 8 bases. Germline lookup yields CDR1 MDHEN and CDR2 SYDVKM. V shed 5 bases and J 6 bases; nucleotides not matched to a gene: 9. This CDR3 is 14 amino acids long. In DNA, the CDR3 is TGTGCCAGCAGTCCCTGGACAGGGAACGGCGAGCAGTACTTC. Translation gives CASSPWTGNGEQYF.

This clonotype was detected ten times or more. This rearrangement joins TRBV3-1 to TRBJ1-2; D ambiguous. This CDR3 contains 14 residues. V was cut by 6 bases and J by 4 bases, with 15 bases left in between. Germline loops: CDR1 LGHDT, CDR2 YNNKEL (reference sequence). The CDR3 DNA sequence: TGTGCCAGCAGTCGGGCGGGCACTCTCTATGGCTACACCTTC. It codes for CASSRAGTLYGYTF.